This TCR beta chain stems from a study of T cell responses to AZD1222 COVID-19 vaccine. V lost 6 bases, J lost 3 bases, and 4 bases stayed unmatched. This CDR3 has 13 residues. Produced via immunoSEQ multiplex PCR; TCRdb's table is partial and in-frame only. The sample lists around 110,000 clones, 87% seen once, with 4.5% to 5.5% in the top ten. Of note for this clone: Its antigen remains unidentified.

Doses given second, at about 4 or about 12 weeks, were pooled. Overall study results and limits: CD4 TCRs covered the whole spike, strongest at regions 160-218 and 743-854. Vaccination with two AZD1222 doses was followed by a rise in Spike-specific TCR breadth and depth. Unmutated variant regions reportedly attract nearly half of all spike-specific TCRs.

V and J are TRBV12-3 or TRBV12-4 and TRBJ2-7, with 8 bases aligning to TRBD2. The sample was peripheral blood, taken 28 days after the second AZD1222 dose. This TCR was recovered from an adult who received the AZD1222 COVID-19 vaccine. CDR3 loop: CASSGLAGYEQYF. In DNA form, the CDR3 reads TGTGCCAGCAGCGGACTAGCAGGCTACGAGCAGTACTTC.